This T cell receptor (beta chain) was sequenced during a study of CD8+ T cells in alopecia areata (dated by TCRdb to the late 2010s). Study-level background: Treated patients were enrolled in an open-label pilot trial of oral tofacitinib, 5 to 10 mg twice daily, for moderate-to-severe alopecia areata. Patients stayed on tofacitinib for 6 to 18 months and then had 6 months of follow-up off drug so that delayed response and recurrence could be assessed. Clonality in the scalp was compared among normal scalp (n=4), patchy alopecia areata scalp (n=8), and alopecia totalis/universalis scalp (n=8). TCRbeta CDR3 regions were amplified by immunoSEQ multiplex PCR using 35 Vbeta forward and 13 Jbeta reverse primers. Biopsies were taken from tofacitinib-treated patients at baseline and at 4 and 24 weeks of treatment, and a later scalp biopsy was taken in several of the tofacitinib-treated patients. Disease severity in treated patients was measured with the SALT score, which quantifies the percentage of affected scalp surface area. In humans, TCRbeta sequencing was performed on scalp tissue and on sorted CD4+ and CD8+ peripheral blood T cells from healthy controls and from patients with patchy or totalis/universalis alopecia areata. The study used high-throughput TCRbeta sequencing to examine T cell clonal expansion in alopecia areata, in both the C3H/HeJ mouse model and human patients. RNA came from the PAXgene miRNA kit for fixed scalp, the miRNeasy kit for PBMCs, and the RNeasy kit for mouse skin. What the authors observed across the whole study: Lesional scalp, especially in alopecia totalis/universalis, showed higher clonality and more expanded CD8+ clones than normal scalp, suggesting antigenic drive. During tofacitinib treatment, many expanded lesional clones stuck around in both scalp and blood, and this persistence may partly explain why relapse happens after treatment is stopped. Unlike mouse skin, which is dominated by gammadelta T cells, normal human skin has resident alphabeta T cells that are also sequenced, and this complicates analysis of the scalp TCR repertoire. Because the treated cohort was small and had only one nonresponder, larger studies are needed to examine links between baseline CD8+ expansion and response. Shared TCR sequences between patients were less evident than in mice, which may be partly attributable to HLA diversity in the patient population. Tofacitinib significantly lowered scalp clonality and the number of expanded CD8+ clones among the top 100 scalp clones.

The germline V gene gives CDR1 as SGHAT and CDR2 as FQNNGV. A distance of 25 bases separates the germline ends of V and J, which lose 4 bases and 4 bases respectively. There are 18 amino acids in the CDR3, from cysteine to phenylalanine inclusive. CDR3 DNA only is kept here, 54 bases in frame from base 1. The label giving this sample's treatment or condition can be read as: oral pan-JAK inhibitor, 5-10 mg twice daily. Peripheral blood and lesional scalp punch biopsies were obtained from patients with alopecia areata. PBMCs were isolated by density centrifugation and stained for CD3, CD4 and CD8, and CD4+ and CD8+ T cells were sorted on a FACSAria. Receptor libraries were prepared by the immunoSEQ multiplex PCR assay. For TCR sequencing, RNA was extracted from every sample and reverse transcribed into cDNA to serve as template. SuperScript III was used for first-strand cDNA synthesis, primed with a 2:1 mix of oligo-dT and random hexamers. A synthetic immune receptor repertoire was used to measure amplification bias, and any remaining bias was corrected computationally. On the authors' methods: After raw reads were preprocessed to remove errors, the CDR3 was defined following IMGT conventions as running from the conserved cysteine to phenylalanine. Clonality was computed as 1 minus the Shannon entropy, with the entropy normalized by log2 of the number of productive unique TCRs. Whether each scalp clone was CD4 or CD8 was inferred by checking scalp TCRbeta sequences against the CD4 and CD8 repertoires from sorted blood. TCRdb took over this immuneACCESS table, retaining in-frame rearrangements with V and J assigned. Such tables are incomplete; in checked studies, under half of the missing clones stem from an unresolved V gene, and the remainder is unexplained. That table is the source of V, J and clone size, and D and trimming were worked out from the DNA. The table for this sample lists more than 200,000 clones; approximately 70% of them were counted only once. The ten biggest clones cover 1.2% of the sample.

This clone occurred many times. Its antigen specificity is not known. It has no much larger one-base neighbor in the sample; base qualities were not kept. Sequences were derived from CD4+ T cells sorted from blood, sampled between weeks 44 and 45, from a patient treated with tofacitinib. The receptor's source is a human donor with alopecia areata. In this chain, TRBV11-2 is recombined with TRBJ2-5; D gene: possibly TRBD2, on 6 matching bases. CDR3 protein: CASSSQNSWGVSSETQYF. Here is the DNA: TGTGCCAGCAGCTCTCAAAATTCTTGGGGGGTATCGTCAGAGACCCAGTACTTC.